The 30 T cell receptor beta chains given below trace back to one sample, sequenced in a study of cytomegalovirus exposure and HLA in healthy donors. Primers included in the PCR were 60 Vbeta and 13 Jbeta primers. This table comes from immunoSEQ multiplex PCR, and its TCRdb copy is limited to in-frame clones, with some not included. The top ten hold around 1.3% of the sample, which has about 140,000 clones, 80% to 85% seen once. Sequencing input: PBMCs. Receptors originate from a female donor in good health and CMV-seronegative.

V is TRBV1 and J is TRBJ1-1; TRBD1 is the table's D call and was not checked against the DNA. TRBV1 is flagged as a pseudogene. There are 13 residues in the CDR3. The DNA for the CDR3 is TGCACCAGCAGCCAAGAAAAACAGGGAGAAGCTTTCTTT. Amino acid sequence: CTSSQEKQGEAFF.

This clone turned up a few times. The V gene is TRBV5-4, the J gene TRBJ1-2; TRBD1 matches at 7 bases. Germline lookup yields CDR1 SGHNT and CDR2 YYREEE (reference sequence). The CDR3 spans 15 residues. V was clipped by 3 bases and J by 4 bases; unmatched bases: 9. This CDR3 reads CASSSRRQGGYGYTF. Written as DNA, the CDR3 is TGTGCCAGCAGCTCTCGACGACAGGGTGGCTATGGCTACACCTTC.

The chain combines TRBV5-4 with TRBJ2-1, with 9 bases fitting TRBD1. The CDR3 extends over 15 amino acids. Germline lookup yields CDR1 SGHNT and CDR2 YYREEE (reference sequence). V gave up 5 bases and J gave up 5 bases; unmatched junction bases: 8. The CDR3 region is CASRVGGQGHNEQFF. DNA for the CDR3: TGTGCCAGCAGGGTGGGGGGACAGGGCCACAATGAGCAGTTCTTC.

This clone was seen a handful of times. This chain joins TRBV28 and TRBJ1-4; possibly TRBD1 for D (5 bases). Germline values: CDR1 MDHEN, CDR2 SYDVKM. Trimming removed 3 bases at V and 8 bases at J, with 16 bases between. The CDR3 runs 15 residues. This CDR3 reads CASSFGGQVTEKLFF. The CDR3 DNA follows: TGTGCCAGCAGTTTCGGGGGTCAGGTCACGGAAAAACTGTTTTTT.

For this clone: At the DNA level, this CDR3 is encoded by other sequences in the same sample as well. V is TRBV19 and J is TRBJ1-5; D is unclear. Germline V gene lookup returns CDR1 LNHDA and CDR2 SQIVND (reference sequence). This CDR3 region has 15 residues. V was pared by 3 bases and J by 0 bases, with 9 bases between. The CDR3 coding sequence is TGTGCCAGTAGTATTACCGACTATAGCAATCAGCCCCAGCATTTT. It is translated as CASSITDYSNQPQHF.

The gene calls are TRBV4-1 and TRBJ2-7, with 7 bases fitting TRBD2. V dropped 1 base and J dropped 3; count of bases not matched to a gene: 6. The germline gives CDR1 MGHRA, CDR2 YSYEKL. CDR3 length: 15 residues. CDR3: CASSQAFSGLYEQYF. The CDR3 DNA reads as TGCGCCAGCAGCCAAGCGTTTAGCGGGCTCTACGAGCAGTACTTC.

This chain uses TRBV4-1 with TRBJ1-1; D may be TRBD1 (5 bases). The germline V and J ends were trimmed by 3 bases and 2 bases, with 10 bases remaining between them. CDR3 length: 14 amino acids. From germline, CDR1 is MGHRA and CDR2 YSYEKL. CDR3 coding DNA: TGCGCCAGCAGCCATCTGGGGGGAAACACTGAAGCTTTCTTT. Translating it yields CASSHLGGNTEAFF.

This chain connects TRBV6-5 to TRBJ1-1; 12 nucleotides match TRBD1. Germline V gives CDR1 MNHEY, CDR2 SVGAGI. The CDR3 loop spans 14 amino acids. V was clipped by 6 bases and J by 3 bases; unmatched bases: 2. The CDR3 nucleotides are TGTGCCAGCAGGGGACAGGGGGCGGACACTGAAGCTTTCTTT. This sequence encodes CASRGQGADTEAFF.

The V gene is TRBV7-9, the J gene TRBJ2-1; tentatively, D is TRBD2 (5 bases). The CDR3 is made up of 16 amino acids. Germline CDR1 is SEHNR and CDR2 is FQNEAQ (reference sequence). The ends were cut back, 4 bases at V and 0 bases at J, with 13 bases in the middle. CDR3 in DNA: TGTGCCAGCAGCTCGGACTCGAAGAGCTCCTACAATGAGCAGTTCTTC. Translating gives CASSSDSKSSYNEQFF.

The V call is TRBV28, the J call TRBJ2-2; D not resolved. CDR3 size: 13 residues. V dropped 8 bases and J dropped 4 bases, with 11 bases sitting between them. The germline CDR1 and CDR2 sequences are MDHEN and SYDVKM. CDR3 coding DNA: TGTGCCAGCCGGGTAGCCTCCACCGGGGAGCTGTTTTTT. Protein: CASRVASTGELFF.

The chain links TRBV5-6 to TRBJ2-5, with 9 bases identical to TRBD1. This CDR3 is 16 amino acids long. V shed 2 bases and J 2 bases; nucleotides not matched to a gene: 7. Germline V gene sequence: CDR1 SGHDT, CDR2 YYEEEE. This chain's CDR3 is CASSFEQGALQETQYF. CDR3 in DNA: TGTGCCAGCAGCTTCGAACAGGGGGCGCTTCAAGAGACCCAGTACTTC.

The sample holds one count of this clone. V gene TRBV9 combines with J gene TRBJ2-7; a possible D gene is TRBD2 (5 bases). Germline lookup yields CDR1 SGDLS and CDR2 YYNGEE. The CDR3 spans 13 residues. V shed 2 bases and J shed 0 bases, with 6 bases lying between them. The CDR3, as DNA: TGTGCCAGCAGCGTCGGGGTCTCCTACGAGCAGTACTTC. Translation: CASSVGVSYEQYF.

The CDR3 region is CAWTSGAGTGELFF. For the CDR3, the DNA is TGTGCCTGGACCTCAGGGGCTGGAACCGGGGAGCTGTTTTTT. The rearrangement links TRBV30 to TRBJ2-2; D is possibly TRBD1 (6 bases). CDR3 length equals 14 residues. CDR1 and CDR2 (germline): GTSNPN, SVGIG (reference sequence). V dropped 4 bases and J dropped 5 bases, with 14 bases sitting between them.

This clone has only a few counts. The genes are TRBV11-2 and TRBJ2-7; D might be TRBD2 (5 bases). CDR3 size: 11 residues. The germline V gene has CDR1 SGHAT and CDR2 FQNNGV. Trimming took 5 bases from V and 5 from J, leaving 7 bases between them. CDR3 DNA sequence: TGTGCCAGCAGCCGGGGAGACGAGCAGTACTTC. Protein product: CASSRGDEQYF.

This chain uses TRBV5-1 with TRBJ1-2; D gene ambiguous. Trimming stripped 5 bases from V and 4 bases from J, with 30 bases between. Germline-derived CDR1 and CDR2 are SGHRS and YFSETQ. The CDR3 totals 19 residues. The CDR3 reads CASSQGWVEEGPGGYGYTF. Written as DNA, the CDR3 is TGCGCCAGCAGTCAAGGGTGGGTGGAAGAAGGTCCAGGAGGCTATGGCTACACCTTC.

The chain links TRBV7-9 to TRBJ1-4; 9 bases are a match to TRBD1. Unmatched junction bases numbered 4, after V lost 8 bases and J lost 9 bases. Germline V gene lookup returns CDR1 SEHNR and CDR2 FQNEAQ (reference sequence). This CDR3 has 12 residues. The CDR3 loop reads CASEQGAQKLFF. CDR3 DNA sequence: TGTGCCAGCGAACAGGGGGCCCAAAAACTGTTTTTT. Supplemented by reference TRBV7-9 and TRBJ1-4, the full variable domain reads DTGVSQNPRHKITKRGQNVTFRCDPISEHNRLYWYRQTLGQGPEFLTYFQNEAQLEKSRLLSDRFSAERPKGSFSTLEIQRTEQGDSAMYLCASEQGAQKLFFGSGTQLSVL.

This clone was detected only a few times. The chain carries TRBV6-1 and TRBJ1-1, with a weak D call TRBD1 (6 bases). Germline CDR1 MNHNS, CDR2 SASEGT. Trimming stripped 4 bases from V and 1 base from J, with 13 bases between. This CDR3 comprises 15 residues. CDR3 coding DNA: TGTGCCAGCAGTGCCATGGGACACCCGAACACTGAAGCTTTCTTT. Protein: CASSAMGHPNTEAFF.

The chain combines TRBV28 with TRBJ1-4, with a weak D call TRBD1 (5 bases). The V gene's germline CDR1 is MDHEN and CDR2 SYDVKM. There are 14 residues in the CDR3. V lost 2 bases and J lost 4, with 8 bases in between. The chain's CDR3 is CASSLRQINEKLFF. CDR3 nucleotide sequence: TGTGCCAGCAGTTTACGACAGATTAATGAAAAACTGTTTTTT. Complete variable domain (other parts from reference TRBV28 and TRBJ1-4): DVKVTQSSRYLVKRTGEKVFLECVQDMDHENMFWYRQDPGLGLRLIYFSYDVKMKEKGDIPEGYSVSREKKERFSLILESASTNQTSMYLCASSLRQINEKLFFGSGTQLSVL.

The chain recombines TRBV19 with TRBJ1-5; possible D gene TRBD1, 6 bases. V was shortened by 5 bases and J by 3 bases, with 14 bases between the two germline ends. The CDR3 length is 15 residues. The V gene's germline CDR1 is LNHDA and CDR2 SQIVND (reference sequence). Here the CDR3 DNA reads TGTGCCAGTAGTCAGACTGCGGGGGCCAATCAGCCCCAGCATTTT. Translation gives CASSQTAGANQPQHF. Supplemented by reference TRBV19 and TRBJ1-5, the full variable domain reads DGGITQSPKYLFRKEGQNVTLSCEQNLNHDAMYWYRQDPGQGLRLIYYSQIVNDFQKGDIAEGYSVSREKKESFPLTVTSAQKNPTAFYLCASSQTAGANQPQHFGDGTRLSIL.

The chain recombines TRBV28 with TRBJ1-5, with TRBD1 matching 9 bases. Germline loops: CDR1 MDHEN, CDR2 SYDVKM. The CDR3 loop spans 12 amino acids. Trimming cost V 8 bases and J 11 bases; bases outside gene matches: 7. As DNA, the CDR3 is TGTGCCAGCGGACAGGGGACCCCGGCCCAGCATTTT. Protein sequence: CASGQGTPAQHF.

The chain recombines TRBV5-1 with TRBJ1-2, with a tentative D call TRBD1 (6 bases). This CDR3 has 14 amino acids. The V gene's germline CDR1 is SGHRS and CDR2 YFSETQ. The V gene lost 6 bases and the J gene lost 2 bases, with 14 bases spanning the gap. The CDR3 here is CASNTGTSNYGYTF. For the CDR3, the DNA is TGCGCCAGCAACACCGGGACATCGAACTATGGCTACACCTTC.

DNA of the CDR3: TGTGCCAGCAGTGAATATAAGGGACTAGCGGGAGTTCCCGGGGAGCTGTTTTTT. As protein: CASSEYKGLAGVPGELFF. This sequence joins TRBV25-1 and TRBJ2-2, with TRBD2 matching 14 bases. The CDR3 length is 18 residues. CDR1 is MGHDK, CDR2 SYGVNS, per germline. The V segment lost 0 bases and the J segment 6 bases; nucleotides outside the gene matches: 6.

The V gene is TRBV5-1, the J gene TRBJ2-1; 7 positions match TRBD1. The CDR3 is 14 amino acids. Germline assignment: CDR1 SGHRS and CDR2 YFSETQ. After removal of 0 bases from V and 5 bases from J, the junction contained 2 bases not matched to a gene. The DNA of the CDR3 is TGCGCCAGCAGCTTGGTCACAGGGGACAATGAGCAGTTCTTC. Protein: CASSLVTGDNEQFF.

J is TRBJ2-5 and V is TRBV6-5; no clear D. The CDR3 has 12 residues. Deletions cut 6 bases from V and 3 bases from J, with 8 bases between. From germline, CDR1 is MNHEY and CDR2 SVGAGI. The CDR3 DNA sequence: TGTGCCAGCAGCTACCTAAAAGAGACCCAGTACTTC. This codes for CASSYLKETQYF.

The table lists this clone with a count of one. The chain carries TRBV19 and TRBJ2-7; weak D call: TRBD2 (5 bases). CDR1 is LNHDA and CDR2 is SQIVND in the germline V gene (reference sequence). This CDR3 is 15 amino acids long. Trimming pared 3 bases from V and 3 bases from J, leaving 15 bases between. The CDR3 spells CASSIVAGSLYEQYF. The DNA for the CDR3 is TGTGCCAGTAGTATCGTGGCGGGTTCCCTCTACGAGCAGTACTTC. Full variable domain (remainder filled in from reference TRBV19 and TRBJ2-7): DGGITQSPKYLFRKEGQNVTLSCEQNLNHDAMYWYRQDPGQGLRLIYYSQIVNDFQKGDIAEGYSVSREKKESFPLTVTSAQKNPTAFYLCASSIVAGSLYEQYFGPGTRLTVT.

The chain recombines TRBV7-3 with TRBJ2-3; 8 nucleotides align to TRBD2. The trim removed 5 bases at V and 6 bases at J, leaving 13 bases unmatched. CDR1 and CDR2 from the germline V gene are SGHTA and FQGTGA. The CDR3 is 16 residues long. The CDR3 reads CASSETRAGDRDTQYF. The CDR3 DNA is TGTGCCAGCAGCGAAACTAGAGCGGGAGATCGCGATACGCAGTATTTT. The full variable domain, with the rest looked up from reference TRBV7-3 and TRBJ2-3, is GAGVSQTPSNKVTEKGKYVELRCDPISGHTALYWYRQSLGQGPEFLIYFQGTGAADDSGLPNDRFFAVRPEGSVSTLKIQRTERGDSAVYLCASSETRAGDRDTQYFGPGTRLTVL.

In this sample, this clone turned up many times. The chain has TRBV6-1 and TRBJ2-1, with 16 bases that match TRBD2. The trim removed 4 bases at V and 7 bases at J, leaving 4 bases unmatched. The CDR3 runs 16 residues. In germline, CDR1 is MNHNS, CDR2 SASEGT. CDR3 nucleotides: TGTGCCAGCAGTGGGGGACTAGCGGGAGGGCAGAATGAGCAGTTCTTC. It translates to CASSGGLAGGQNEQFF.

The V gene is TRBV7-8, the J gene TRBJ2-3; unclear D gene. V lost 5 bases to trimming and J lost 4 bases, with 7 bases between them. Germline V gene sequence: CDR1 SGHVS, CDR2 FQNEAQ. The CDR3 length is 12 residues. Here the CDR3 DNA reads TGTGCCAGCAGCCAGGTATCAGATACGCAGTATTTT. Translation: CASSQVSDTQYF.

The V call is TRBV7-2, the J call TRBJ2-7; a possible D gene is TRBD2 (5 bases). The V and J ends lost 5 bases and 3 bases respectively, with 11 bases between them. Germline V gene data show CDR1 as SGHTA and CDR2 as FQGNSA. The CDR3 has 13 amino acids. For the CDR3, the DNA is TGTGCCAGCAGCAAAGGGAGAAACTACGAGCAGTACTTC. It is translated as CASSKGRNYEQYF.

The chain recombines TRBV18 with TRBJ1-4; no firm D call. The germline gives CDR1 KGHSH, CDR2 LQKENI. CDR3 length: 15 residues. Between the trimmed V and J ends, which lost 2 bases and 7 bases, there was a span of 14 bases. The CDR3 reads CASSPEKGGGEKLFF. The CDR3 DNA is TGTGCCAGCTCACCAGAGAAGGGTGGAGGTGAAAAACTGTTTTTT.